The sequence of this TCR beta chain was determined in a study of cytotoxic CD8 clonotypes in ibrutinib-treated CLL. Turning to the study itself: Mean yields were almost 260,000 productive templates and 90,000 to 95,000 productive rearrangements per sample.

Study results and limitations: The study found baseline clonality above age-matched healthy donors, tracking circulating CD8+ T-cell counts. Sampling times differed between sustained-remission and progressing patients.

The CDR3 consists of 14 residues. V was pared by 1 base and J by 6 bases, with 13 bases between. From germline, CDR1 is SGHAT and CDR2 FQDESV (reference sequence). Points on this clone: Its target is not known.

Here immunoSEQ multiplex PCR was the method, and the copy in TCRdb shows in-frame clones only, minus some. The data show about 200,000 clones, with around 70% seen just once and 13% held by the top ten. This material consisted of PBMCs, taken after 24 months of ibrutinib treatment. This receptor was identified in a human donor with chronic lymphocytic leukemia. This chain uses TRBV11-1 with TRBJ2-7; possible D gene TRBD1, 5 bases. CDR3 coding DNA: TGTGCCAGCAGCTTAGAGGGCAGGGCAGGCGAGCAGTACTTC. It translates to CASSLEGRAGEQYF.